A selection of T cell receptor beta chains follows, all from one sample in a study of shared clonotypes between healthy human individuals. Libraries were prepared by immunoSEQ multiplex PCR; TCRdb keeps only in-frame clonotypes and omits some of them. The table has roughly 2.6 million clones, around 94% seen once. Sequenced material: naive CD4+ T cells sorted from blood. All receptors derive from a man younger than 35 in good health. Both conserved end residues are part of each CDR3. Each record gives: clone size, V gene, CDR3 length, CDR3 protein. Not all rows give a size; the values are once, few, many and, for expanded clones, a class.

clone size: -; V gene: TRBV5-4; CDR3 length: 18; CDR3 protein: CASSYSGLAGGKRETQYF
clone size: -; V gene: TRBV19; CDR3 length: 13; CDR3 protein: CASSIEGYNEQFF
clone size: -; V gene: TRBV7-2; CDR3 length: 14; CDR3 protein: CASRVDRANSPLHF
clone size: -; V gene: TRBV5-4; CDR3 length: 15; CDR3 protein: CASSSDSNSGNTIYF
clone size: -; V gene: TRBV5-4; CDR3 length: 16; CDR3 protein: CASSPRLAGGTYEQFF
clone size: -; V gene: TRBV28; CDR3 length: 11; CDR3 protein: CASSSPAGYTF
clone size: once; V gene: TRBV7-8; CDR3 length: 17; CDR3 protein: CASSLANREISYNEQFF
clone size: -; V gene: TRBV4-2; CDR3 length: 20; CDR3 protein: CASSQDRILSGKLEPEKLFF
clone size: -; V gene: TRBV11-2; CDR3 length: 15; CDR3 protein: CASSLTSGGSATQYF
clone size: -; V gene: TRBV29-1; CDR3 length: 14; CDR3 protein: CSVETGTGTGTQYF
clone size: -; V gene: TRBV28; CDR3 length: 13; CDR3 protein: CASSPRQARGYTF
clone size: once; V gene: TRBV19; CDR3 length: 14; CDR3 protein: CASSPRGQLETQYF
clone size: -; V gene: TRBV28; CDR3 length: 19; CDR3 protein: CASSSTGVMGTRGNQPQHF
clone size: -; V gene: TRBV5-6; CDR3 length: 15; CDR3 protein: CASSLVTGGRETQYF
clone size: once; V gene: TRBV10-2; CDR3 length: 12; CDR3 protein: CASGTGAETQYF
clone size: few; V gene: TRBV25-1; CDR3 length: 15; CDR3 protein: CASKDSWGYNSPLHF
clone size: -; V gene: TRBV6-4; CDR3 length: 13; CDR3 protein: CASSVERDSPLHF
clone size: -; V gene: TRBV4-2; CDR3 length: 17; CDR3 protein: CASSQVITGGAGYEQYF
clone size: -; V gene: TRBV6-1; CDR3 length: 14; CDR3 protein: CASSEVGTVGEQFF
clone size: once; V gene: TRBV7-2; CDR3 length: 13; CDR3 protein: CASSLVGSAEAFF
clone size: -; V gene: TRBV11-2; CDR3 length: 14; CDR3 protein: CASSFQGGAGELFF
clone size: -; V gene: TRBV15; CDR3 length: 14; CDR3 protein: CATSSDRVGGELFF
clone size: -; V gene: TRBV15; CDR3 length: 13; CDR3 protein: CATAGRGNTEAFF
clone size: few; V gene: TRBV20-1; CDR3 length: 11; CDR3 protein: CSASRGFEAFF
clone size: -; V gene: TRBV28; CDR3 length: 16; CDR3 protein: CASSSLIRDRGSPLHF
clone size: -; V gene: TRBV5-1; CDR3 length: 16; CDR3 protein: CASSLAGPANTGELFF
clone size: -; V gene: TRBV5-1; CDR3 length: 16; CDR3 protein: CASSLGGPAAGNTIYF
clone size: once; V gene: TRBV7-2; CDR3 length: 16; CDR3 protein: CASSTSGTQPADTQYF
clone size: -; V gene: TRBV7-2; CDR3 length: 14; CDR3 protein: CASSSGQLGQPQHF
clone size: -; V gene: TRBV29-1; CDR3 length: 11; CDR3 protein: CSGNDAYEQYF
clone size: once; V gene: TRBV10-3; CDR3 length: 14; CDR3 protein: CAISPTGVNYGYTF
clone size: -; V gene: TRBV27; CDR3 length: 15; CDR3 protein: CASSTPGGFTDTQYF
clone size: -; V gene: TRBV19; CDR3 length: 13; CDR3 protein: CASNQRYADTQYF
clone size: -; V gene: TRBV6-6; CDR3 length: 14; CDR3 protein: CASSLAGDPYEQYF
clone size: few; V gene: TRBV30; CDR3 length: 9; CDR3 protein: CYPEAEAFF
clone size: -; V gene: TRBV30; CDR3 length: 14; CDR3 protein: CAWTLPGGKDTQYF
clone size: -; V gene: TRBV18; CDR3 length: 12; CDR3 protein: CASSPMGYEQYF
clone size: -; V gene: TRBV5-6; CDR3 length: 14; CDR3 protein: CASSLNGGNTEAFF
clone size: -; V gene: TRBV5-1; CDR3 length: 18; CDR3 protein: CASSPGLAGLSGANVLTF
clone size: few; V gene: TRBV7-9; CDR3 length: 14; CDR3 protein: CASRVGGTVNGYTF
clone size: -; V gene: TRBV5-1; CDR3 length: 15; CDR3 protein: CASSLAGTGSYEQYF
clone size: -; V gene: TRBV18; CDR3 length: 13; CDR3 protein: CASSQRVEETQYF
clone size: -; V gene: TRBV28; CDR3 length: 13; CDR3 protein: CASSTRQGPPLHF
clone size: -; V gene: TRBV6-6; CDR3 length: 15; CDR3 protein: CATMLALGRVGELFF
clone size: -; V gene: TRBV2; CDR3 length: 15; CDR3 protein: CASSERPSGSYEQYF
clone size: few; V gene: TRBV30; CDR3 length: 13; CDR3 protein: CAWSGRDNSPLHF
clone size: -; V gene: TRBV5-1; CDR3 length: 15; CDR3 protein: CASSWGRDYQETQYF
clone size: once; V gene: TRBV18; CDR3 length: 14; CDR3 protein: CASSPPAEADTQYF